The rows below give T cell receptor beta chains drawn from one sample of a study of blood T cell repertoires in COVID-19. This table comes from immunoSEQ multiplex PCR, and its TCRdb copy is limited to in-frame clones, with some not included. The data hold about 200,000 clones, with roughly 90% observed a single time. The sequenced sample was peripheral blood. The receptors derive from a woman between 45 and 65 years old with acute or convalescent COVID-19. Each CDR3 is given with its conserved first and last residue. The order of the fields is CDR3 protein, CDR3 DNA, J gene, D gene, V gene, clone size. A D gene is named only where the DNA matches it firmly. Clone size is stated in some rows and not others, as once, few, many or a class when expanded.

cdr3_aa: CASSEGNLWGEYEQYF
cdr3_nt: TGTGCCAGCAGTGAAGGTAATTTGTGGGGAGAATACGAGCAGTACTTC
j_call: TRBJ2-7
d_call: NA
v_call: TRBV2
clone_size: once

cdr3_aa: CATSTGDRGSNIQYF
cdr3_nt: TGTGCCACCAGTACTGGGGACAGGGGATCGAACATTCAGTACTTC
j_call: TRBJ2-4
d_call: TRBD1
v_call: TRBV24-1
clone_size: NA

cdr3_aa: CASSYPNPGREFYEQYF
cdr3_nt: TGTGCCAGCAGTTACCCCAATCCCGGACGGGAGTTCTACGAGCAGTACTTC
j_call: TRBJ2-7
d_call: NA
v_call: TRBV6-2/TRBV6-3
clone_size: NA

cdr3_aa: CASSLAAFGSPADTQYF
cdr3_nt: TGCGCCAGCAGCTTGGCCGCTTTTGGGAGTCCGGCAGATACGCAGTATTTT
j_call: TRBJ2-3
d_call: NA
v_call: TRBV5-1
clone_size: NA

cdr3_aa: CASSADSGLNYGYTF
cdr3_nt: TGTGCCAGCAGCGCCGATAGCGGTCTTAACTATGGCTACACCTTC
j_call: TRBJ1-2
d_call: NA
v_call: TRBV11-3
clone_size: once

cdr3_aa: CAWSLGQGNQPQHF
cdr3_nt: TGTGCCTGGAGTCTGGGACAGGGCAATCAGCCCCAGCATTTT
j_call: TRBJ1-5
d_call: TRBD1
v_call: TRBV30
clone_size: NA

cdr3_aa: CASSPGSDSGNTIYF
cdr3_nt: TGTGCCAGCTCACCAGGCTCGGACTCCGGAAACACCATATATTTT
j_call: TRBJ1-3
d_call: NA
v_call: TRBV18
clone_size: NA

cdr3_aa: CASSYGTSVGNTQYF
cdr3_nt: TGTGCCAGCAGTTACGGCACTAGCGTGGGGAATACGCAGTATTTT
j_call: TRBJ2-3
d_call: TRBD2
v_call: TRBV6-5
clone_size: NA

cdr3_aa: CASLDREFGNTIYF
cdr3_nt: TGTGCCAGCTTGGACAGGGAATTCGGAAACACCATATATTTT
j_call: TRBJ1-3
d_call: TRBD1
v_call: TRBV28
clone_size: NA

cdr3_aa: CATSDPRGEPYEQYF
cdr3_nt: TGTGCCACCAGTGACCCCCGGGGGGAGCCCTACGAGCAGTACTTC
j_call: TRBJ2-7
d_call: TRBD2
v_call: TRBV24-1
clone_size: NA

cdr3_aa: CASTRTGENTEAFF
cdr3_nt: TGCGCCAGCACCAGGACAGGGGAGAACACTGAAGCTTTCTTT
j_call: TRBJ1-1
d_call: TRBD1
v_call: TRBV5-1
clone_size: medium-sized

cdr3_aa: CASSSGLAGQETQYF
cdr3_nt: TGTGCCAGCTCATCGGGACTAGCGGGACAAGAGACCCAGTACTTC
j_call: TRBJ2-5
d_call: TRBD2
v_call: TRBV18
clone_size: NA

cdr3_aa: CASTDTSRNTEAFF
cdr3_nt: TGTGCCAGCACCGATACATCACGGAACACTGAAGCTTTCTTT
j_call: TRBJ1-1
d_call: NA
v_call: TRBV6-5
clone_size: NA

cdr3_aa: CASSLKIWVPGGGTGELFF
cdr3_nt: TGTGCCAGCAGCTTAAAAATCTGGGTGCCAGGGGGAGGAACCGGGGAGCTGTTTTTT
j_call: TRBJ2-2
d_call: NA
v_call: TRBV7-2
clone_size: NA

cdr3_aa: CSVDGRLNTEAFF
cdr3_nt: TGCAGCGTTGATGGCCGTCTGAACACTGAAGCTTTCTTT
j_call: TRBJ1-1
d_call: NA
v_call: TRBV29-1
clone_size: NA

cdr3_aa: CASSRTGVRYGYTF
cdr3_nt: TGTGCCAGTAGTCGGACGGGGGTCCGCTATGGCTACACCTTC
j_call: TRBJ1-2
d_call: NA
v_call: TRBV19
clone_size: NA

cdr3_aa: CASSPQRGGSPRGQFF
cdr3_nt: TGTGCCAGCAGCCCGCAAAGAGGCGGGTCCCCCCGGGGGCAGTTCTTC
j_call: TRBJ2-1
d_call: NA
v_call: TRBV3-1/TRBV3-2
clone_size: once

cdr3_aa: CASSSPGQQGSPLHF
cdr3_nt: TGTGCCAGCAGCTCGCCGGGACAGCAAGGTTCACCCCTCCACTTT
j_call: TRBJ1-6
d_call: TRBD1
v_call: TRBV5-6
clone_size: NA

cdr3_aa: CATSRHGQGQETQYF
cdr3_nt: TGTGCCACCAGCAGACACGGACAGGGACAAGAGACCCAGTACTTC
j_call: TRBJ2-5
d_call: TRBD1
v_call: TRBV15
clone_size: few

cdr3_aa: CASSYRGGRDTQYF
cdr3_nt: TGTGCCAGCAGTTACCGGGGGGGAAGGGATACGCAGTATTTT
j_call: TRBJ2-3
d_call: TRBD2
v_call: TRBV6-5
clone_size: NA

cdr3_aa: CASSYGARNEKLFF
cdr3_nt: TGTGCCAGCAGTTATGGGGCAAGGAATGAAAAACTGTTTTTT
j_call: TRBJ1-4
d_call: NA
v_call: TRBV6-5
clone_size: NA

cdr3_aa: CAISESTGEFF
cdr3_nt: TGTGCCATCAGTGAGTCGACAGGAGAGTTTTTT
j_call: TRBJ1-4
d_call: NA
v_call: TRBV10-3
clone_size: NA

cdr3_aa: CASGTSGRVYSGANVLTF
cdr3_nt: TGTGCCTCCGGGACTAGCGGGAGGGTCTACTCTGGGGCCAACGTCCTGACTTTC
j_call: TRBJ2-6
d_call: TRBD2
v_call: TRBV30
clone_size: once

cdr3_aa: CASSLGLEKGTDTQYF
cdr3_nt: TGCGCCAGCAGCTTGGGACTGGAGAAGGGCACAGATACGCAGTATTTT
j_call: TRBJ2-3
d_call: NA
v_call: TRBV5-1
clone_size: NA

cdr3_aa: CASTELGGTNTEAFF
cdr3_nt: TGTGCCAGCACCGAGTTAGGGGGCACGAACACTGAAGCTTTCTTT
j_call: TRBJ1-1
d_call: TRBD1
v_call: TRBV27
clone_size: NA

cdr3_aa: CASSSGTTLNGYTF
cdr3_nt: TGTGCCAGCAGCAGTGGGACAACGTTGAATGGCTACACCTTC
j_call: TRBJ1-2
d_call: NA
v_call: TRBV7-9
clone_size: NA

cdr3_aa: CASSPTGGDGYTF
cdr3_nt: TGCGCCAGCAGCCCTACAGGGGGAGATGGCTACACCTTC
j_call: TRBJ1-2
d_call: TRBD1
v_call: TRBV5-1
clone_size: NA

cdr3_aa: CASSSGTDSNQPQHF
cdr3_nt: TGTGCCAGCAGTTCCGGGACAGATAGCAATCAGCCCCAGCATTTT
j_call: TRBJ1-5
d_call: TRBD1
v_call: TRBV6-2/TRBV6-3
clone_size: NA

cdr3_aa: CASSIRTGGLNTEAFF
cdr3_nt: TGTGCCAGTAGTATAAGAACAGGGGGACTGAACACTGAAGCTTTCTTT
j_call: TRBJ1-1
d_call: TRBD1
v_call: TRBV19
clone_size: NA

cdr3_aa: CASSSASAGSYEQYF
cdr3_nt: TGTGCCAGCAGTTCCGCCTCGGCGGGGTCGTACGAGCAGTACTTC
j_call: TRBJ2-7
d_call: NA
v_call: TRBV6-5
clone_size: NA

cdr3_aa: CSVEIGQGLVINTQYF
cdr3_nt: TGCAGCGTTGAGATCGGACAGGGGCTAGTAATTAATACGCAGTATTTT
j_call: TRBJ2-3
d_call: TRBD1
v_call: TRBV29-1
clone_size: NA

cdr3_aa: CASTQGRSGNTIYF
cdr3_nt: TGTGCCAGCACCCAGGGTCGCTCTGGAAACACCATATATTTT
j_call: TRBJ1-3
d_call: NA
v_call: TRBV2
clone_size: NA

cdr3_aa: CASSLTGDDGYTF
cdr3_nt: TGTGCCAGCAGCTTAACAGGGGACGATGGCTACACCTTC
j_call: TRBJ1-2
d_call: TRBD1
v_call: TRBV7-9
clone_size: few

cdr3_aa: CASSPARDSGYTF
cdr3_nt: TGTGCCAGCTCACCAGCCAGGGACTCTGGCTACACCTTC
j_call: TRBJ1-2
d_call: NA
v_call: TRBV18
clone_size: NA

cdr3_aa: CASSSDDRGGYTF
cdr3_nt: TGTGCCAGCAGCTCTGATGACAGGGGGGGCTACACCTTC
j_call: TRBJ1-2
d_call: TRBD1
v_call: TRBV7-8
clone_size: NA

cdr3_aa: CASSQEEGRQGYEQYF
cdr3_nt: TGCGCCAGCAGCCAAGAAGAAGGGAGACAGGGGTACGAGCAGTACTTC
j_call: TRBJ2-7
d_call: TRBD1
v_call: TRBV4-3
clone_size: NA

cdr3_aa: CASSLEGRTGSLSYEQYF
cdr3_nt: TGTGCCAGCAGCTTAGAGGGGCGGACAGGCTCCCTCTCCTACGAGCAGTACTTC
j_call: TRBJ2-7
d_call: TRBD1
v_call: TRBV7-2
clone_size: NA